This TCR beta chain was sequenced in a study of coeliac disease. General study points: The authors judged this method unsuitable for unbiased gliadin-specific T cell detection.

Measured with immunoSEQ multiplex PCR; TCRdb has only the in-frame clones, and not every one. This table has 4,000 to 5,500 clones, 70% to 85% appearing once. As concerns this clone: Its specificity is not known.

This CDR3 spans 14 amino acids. Germline CDR1 reads LGHNA; CDR2 reads YSLEER. V was clipped by 0 bases and J by 10 bases, with 16 bases between them. V gene TRBV4-3 combines with J gene TRBJ2-7; weak D call: TRBD1 (6 bases). The source material was lymphocytes from the gut lamina propria. The source is a man between 18 and 35 years old with celiac disease on a gluten-free diet. The CDR3 reads CASSQERQARNQYF. DNA of the CDR3: TGCGCCAGCAGCCAAGAGCGACAGGCGAGGAATCAGTACTTC.